This T cell receptor beta chain is drawn from a study of somatic mutations in cytotoxic T cells in rheumatoid arthritis. Study in general: It was right after diagnosis, before any treatment, that patient blood (around 30 ml EDTA) was drawn.

Study results and caveats: The study found no significant difference in CD8+ T-cell clonality between rheumatoid arthritis patients and age-matched healthy controls. A largest CD8+ clone above 20% of CD8+ cells occurred in about an eighth of the 65 patients.

A note on this clone: What it recognizes is unknown. Distinct nucleotide sequences in the sample also encode this CDR3.

Sequencing was performed with immunoSEQ multiplex PCR; in TCRdb, only in-frame clones are kept and a portion is missing. The sample contains 20,000 to 25,000 clones, about four fifths of which appear only once. V gave up 2 bases and J gave up 1 base, with 6 bases separating them. The CDR3 has 13 amino acids. The germline gives CDR1 MNHEY, CDR2 SMNVEV (reference sequence). Sequences were obtained from CD8+ T cells sorted from blood. This receptor was identified in an adult with rheumatoid arthritis. This chain links TRBV27 with TRBJ2-7; unclear D gene. This CDR3 is CASSLRGSYEQYF. CDR3 nucleotides: TGTGCCAGCAGTTTAAGAGGTTCCTACGAGCAGTACTTC.